These T cell receptor beta chains were read from a single sample in a study of blood T cell repertoires in COVID-19. TCRdb keeps only in-frame clones here, not all; method: immunoSEQ multiplex PCR. Of approximately 80,000 clones listed, 70% to 90% are singletons. The sequenced sample was peripheral blood. The receptors were gathered from a woman older than 75 with acute or convalescent COVID-19. CDR3s include the opening cysteine and the closing phenylalanine or tryptophan. Each record gives: D gene, J gene, V gene, CDR3 length, CDR3 protein. The D gene is left open where the match is weak.

TRBD1,TRBJ1-1,TRBV6-5,15,CASNAPGTGVTEAFF
.,TRBJ2-1,TRBV24-1,13,CATSDPPGNEQFF
TRBD2,TRBJ2-7,TRBV5-1,15,CASSLASGVSYEQYF
TRBD1,TRBJ1-5,TRBV3-1/TRBV3-2,16,CASSHSTGTGGEPQHF
TRBD2,TRBJ2-1,TRBV5-6,18,CASSAFTSGNPTMAEQFF
.,TRBJ1-1,TRBV9,14,CASSFGQLNTEAFF
.,TRBJ2-1,TRBV11-2,17,CASSSWDTESSYNEQFF
.,TRBJ1-2,TRBV12-3/TRBV12-4,13,CASRGTGGNGYTF
TRBD1,TRBJ2-2,TRBV7-2,15,CASSLGGQGAGELFF
.,TRBJ1-5,TRBV4-3,15,CASSQEFQGGRPQHF
.,TRBJ1-4,TRBV3-1/TRBV3-2,15,CASSLRQAFNEKLFF
.,TRBJ2-5,TRBV3-1/TRBV3-2,14,CASSQDLGGETQYF
.,TRBJ1-1,TRBV7-2,14,CASSLDLRNTEAFF
.,TRBJ1-3,TRBV3-1/TRBV3-2,17,CASSQESPGGPGNTIYF
.,TRBJ1-1,TRBV7-2,16,CASSLMGDSGGTEAFF
TRBD1,TRBJ1-6,TRBV6-5,15,CASRPPGQRNSPLHF
.,TRBJ2-1,TRBV18,15,CASSPPRTTYNEQFF
TRBD1,TRBJ1-1,TRBV29-1,15,CSYLDRGRGNTEAFF
TRBD2,TRBJ2-1,TRBV7-9,15,CASSFGLAGGHEQFF